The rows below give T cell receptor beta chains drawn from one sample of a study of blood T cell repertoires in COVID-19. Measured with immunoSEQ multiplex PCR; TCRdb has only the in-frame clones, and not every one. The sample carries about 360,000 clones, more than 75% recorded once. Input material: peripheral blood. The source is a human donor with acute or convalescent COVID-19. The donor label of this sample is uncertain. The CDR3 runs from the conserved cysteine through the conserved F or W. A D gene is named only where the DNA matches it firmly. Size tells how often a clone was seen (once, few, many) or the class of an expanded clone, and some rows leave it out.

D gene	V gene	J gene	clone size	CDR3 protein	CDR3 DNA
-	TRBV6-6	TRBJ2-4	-	CASSKPTGTNIQYF	TGTGCCAGCAGTAAACCGACAGGAACAAACATTCAGTACTTC
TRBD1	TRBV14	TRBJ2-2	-	CASSPGLGQGRTGELFF	TGTGCCAGCAGCCCAGGTTTGGGACAGGGACGTACCGGGGAGCTGTTTTTT
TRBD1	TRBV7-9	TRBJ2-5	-	CASSLKGQNKTQYF	TGTGCCAGCAGCTTAAAGGGACAGAACAAGACCCAGTACTTC
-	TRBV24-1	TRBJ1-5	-	CATSDSREGSDQPQHF	TGTGCCACCAGTGATTCCAGGGAGGGCTCCGATCAGCCCCAGCATTTT
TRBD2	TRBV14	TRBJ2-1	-	CARRRLGAGGPAYNEQFF	TGCGCCCGCCGCCGTCTCGGGGCGGGGGGGCCGGCTTACAATGAGCAGTTCTTC
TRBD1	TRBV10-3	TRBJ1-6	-	CASAFDRGGSPLHF	TGTGCCAGCGCCTTTGACAGGGGTGGCTCACCCCTCCACTTT
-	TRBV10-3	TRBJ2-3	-	CAISELEGWDTQYF	TGTGCCATCAGTGAGTTGGAGGGGTGGGATACGCAGTATTTT
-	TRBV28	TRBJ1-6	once	CASSFFSGSPLHF	TGTGCCAGCAGTTTCTTTTCGGGATCACCCCTCCACTTT
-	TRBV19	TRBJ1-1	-	CASSSRGGNPEAFF	TGTGCCAGTAGTTCTAGGGGTGGTAACCCTGAAGCTTTCTTT
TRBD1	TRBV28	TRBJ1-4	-	CASSKQGATSLEF	TGTGCCAGCAGTAAACAGGGGGCCACATCTTTGGAATTT
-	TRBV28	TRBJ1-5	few	CASRAPTGPHNQPQHF	TGTGCCAGCAGAGCTCCGACAGGCCCTCATAATCAGCCCCAGCATTTT
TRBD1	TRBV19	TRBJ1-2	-	CASSIGGGKDYGYTF	TGTGCCAGTAGTATAGGAGGGGGCAAAGACTATGGCTACACCTTC
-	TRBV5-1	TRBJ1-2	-	CASSQIPAGEGYTF	TGCGCCAGCAGCCAAATCCCGGCGGGGGAGGGATACACCTTC
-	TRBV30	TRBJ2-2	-	CAWRLNSANTGELFF	TGTGCCTGGAGGCTGAACTCGGCGAACACCGGGGAGCTGTTTTTT
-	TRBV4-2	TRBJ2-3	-	CASSQGSGTDTQYF	TGTGCCAGCAGCCAAGGAAGCGGCACAGATACGCAGTATTTT
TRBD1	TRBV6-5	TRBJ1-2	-	CASRANIQGADGYTF	TGTGCCAGCAGAGCGAATATCCAGGGGGCGGATGGCTACACCTTC
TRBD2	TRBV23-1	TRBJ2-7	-	CASSQSRRFPSGPYEQYF	TGCGCCAGCAGTCAATCAAGAAGATTTCCTAGCGGGCCCTACGAGCAGTACTTC
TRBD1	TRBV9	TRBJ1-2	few	CASSDRGLDGYTF	TGTGCCAGCAGCGACAGGGGACTCGATGGCTACACCTTC
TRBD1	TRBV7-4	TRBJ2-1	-	CASSSDRGSYNEQFF	TGTGCCAGCAGCTCGGACAGGGGCTCCTACAATGAGCAGTTCTTC
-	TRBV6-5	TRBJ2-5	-	CASSYDGGRKTQYF	TGTGCCAGCAGTTACGACGGGGGGCGAAAGACCCAGTACTTC
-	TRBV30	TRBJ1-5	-	CAWSVTGHQPQHF	TGTGCCTGGAGTGTAACAGGGCATCAGCCCCAGCATTTT
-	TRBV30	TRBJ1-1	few	CAWSPTVNTEAFF	TGTGCCTGGAGTCCAACGGTGAACACTGAAGCTTTCTTT
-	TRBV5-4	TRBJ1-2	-	CASSLEPTTGTF	TGTGCCAGCAGCTTGGAACCTACTACTGGAACCTTC
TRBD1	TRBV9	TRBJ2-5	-	CASSGTGGETQYF	TGTGCCAGCAGCGGGACAGGGGGGGAGACCCAGTACTTC
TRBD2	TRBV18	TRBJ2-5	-	CASSPRVKSSGGSETQYF	TGTGCCAGCTCACCAAGGGTGAAGAGTAGCGGGGGCTCGGAGACCCAGTACTTC
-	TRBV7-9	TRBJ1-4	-	CASSLGGDGGKKLFF	TGTGCCAGCAGCTTGGGAGGGGACGGTGGGAAAAAACTGTTTTTT
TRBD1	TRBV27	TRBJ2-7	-	CASRTLRSGGYEQYF	TGTGCCAGCAGGACCCTTCGGTCAGGGGGCTACGAGCAGTACTTC
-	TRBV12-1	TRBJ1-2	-	CASIPGGPPVRYGYTF	TGTGCCAGCATCCCCGGAGGCCCTCCTGTCCGCTATGGCTACACCTTC
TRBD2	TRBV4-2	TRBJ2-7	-	CASSQAGGVSYEQYF	TGTGCCAGCAGCCAGGCCGGGGGGGTCTCCTACGAGCAGTACTTC
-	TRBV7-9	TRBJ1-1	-	CASSFLNTEAFF	TGTGCCAGCAGCTTCCTAAACACTGAAGCTTTCTTT
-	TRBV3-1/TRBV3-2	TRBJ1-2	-	CASTLLSGFGYTF	TGTGCCAGCACCCTACTATCAGGGTTTGGCTACACCTTC
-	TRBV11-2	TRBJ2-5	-	CASRRGPGETQYF	TGTGCCAGCAGGCGGGGTCCTGGGGAGACCCAGTACTTC
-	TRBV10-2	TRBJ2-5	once	CASSRGSRETQYF	TGCGCCAGCAGCCGGGGGAGTCGAGAGACCCAGTACTTC
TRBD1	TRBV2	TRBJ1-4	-	CASSTRGQGEKLFF	TGTGCCAGCTCAACCAGGGGGCAGGGTGAAAAACTGTTTTTT
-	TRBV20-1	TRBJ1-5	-	CSASGAVRDNQPQHF	TGCAGTGCTAGTGGGGCAGTAAGAGACAATCAGCCCCAGCATTTT
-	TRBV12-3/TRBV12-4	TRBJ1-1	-	CASRGQMNTEAFF	TGTGCCAGCAGGGGGCAGATGAACACTGAAGCTTTCTTT
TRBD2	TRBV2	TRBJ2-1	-	CASKGGGGYNEQFF	TGTGCCAGCAAAGGCGGGGGGGGATACAATGAGCAGTTCTTC
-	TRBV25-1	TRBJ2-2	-	CASSQGAGELFF	TGTGCCAGCAGCCAGGGTGCCGGGGAGCTGTTTTTT
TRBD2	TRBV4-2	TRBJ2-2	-	CASSHFFSGGPTNTGELFF	TGTGCCAGCAGCCACTTCTTTAGCGGGGGGCCTACCAACACCGGGGAGCTGTTTTTT
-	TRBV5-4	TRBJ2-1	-	CASSFDSHNGNEQFF	TGTGCCAGCAGCTTTGACAGCCACAATGGGAATGAGCAGTTCTTC
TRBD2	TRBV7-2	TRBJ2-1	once	CASSTSPGGLREFF	TGTGCCAGCAGCACCTCACCGGGGGGACTCCGGGAGTTCTTC